Below are 20 T cell receptor beta chains sequenced from a single sample in a study of blood T cell repertoires in COVID-19. The table came from immunoSEQ multiplex PCR; TCRdb's copy has only in-frame clones and leaves some out. This table has 200,000 to 250,000 clones, approximately 90% appearing once. The sample consisted of PBMCs or T cells enriched from blood (not recorded which). The source is a man aged 25 to 40 who had recovered from COVID-19.

V and J are TRBV5-1 and TRBJ2-7; 8 bases are shared with TRBD1. V lost 4 bases to trimming and J lost 0 bases; unmatched junction nucleotides: 6. This CDR3 has 15 amino acids. Germline CDR1 is SGHRS and CDR2 is YFSETQ. DNA of the CDR3: TGCGCCAGCAGCCTAGGACAGGGCAGCTCCTACGAGCAGTACTTC. Its translation: CASSLGQGSSYEQYF. The variable domain in full, with the rest retrieved from reference TRBV5-1 and TRBJ2-7, is KAGVTQTPRYLIKTRGQQVTLSCSPISGHRSVSWYQQTPGQGLQFLFEYFSETQRNKGNFPGRFSGRQFSNSRSEMNVSTLELGDSALYLCASSLGQGSSYEQYFGPGTRLTVT.

This clone was detected once. V and J are TRBV5-6 and TRBJ1-6; possibly TRBD1 for D (5 bases). V was cut by 2 bases and J by 10 bases, with 16 bases left in between. Germline values: CDR1 SGHDT, CDR2 YYEEEE. The CDR3 runs to 15 residues. The chain's CDR3 is CASSFLKGQVSPLHF. The CDR3 DNA reads as TGTGCCAGCAGCTTTCTTAAGGGGCAGGTATCACCCCTCCACTTT.

This clone was seen once. The chain combines TRBV5-5 with TRBJ1-4; 7 bases line up with TRBD1. The V gene's germline CDR1 is SGHKS and CDR2 YYEKEE (reference sequence). The CDR3 is 15 amino acids. J was trimmed by 4 bases and V by 5 bases; bases with no gene match: 8. The CDR3 bases are TGTGCCAGCAGAGGACAGGCTAAGGGTAATGAAAAACTGTTTTTT. This encodes CASRGQAKGNEKLFF.

J is TRBJ2-7 and V is TRBV27; 8 nucleotides match TRBD1. This CDR3 has 15 residues. V lost 6 bases and J lost 9; bases outside the gene matches: 16. CDR1 and CDR2 (germline): MNHEY, SMNVEV (reference sequence). This chain's CDR3 is CASRPHRDRQILQYF. The CDR3 DNA reads TGTGCCAGCAGACCCCACCGGGACAGGCAAATTTTGCAGTACTTC.

The sample holds one count of this clone. V is TRBV12-3 or TRBV12-4 and J is TRBJ1-5; no definite D call. CDR3 length: 12 residues. V lost 8 bases and J lost 7, with 12 bases in between. CDR3: CASRQEGQPQHF. The CDR3, as DNA: TGTGCCAGCCGTCAGGAAGGACAGCCCCAGCATTTT.

The chain couples TRBV27 to TRBJ1-5; 7 positions agree with TRBD1. V was clipped by 5 bases and J by 7 bases; unmatched bases: 11. Per the germline V gene, CDR1 is MNHEY and CDR2 is SMNVEV (reference sequence). This CDR3 is 15 amino acids long. The CDR3 region is CASSPSTGLNQPQHF. Written as DNA, the CDR3 is TGTGCCAGCAGTCCGTCGACAGGGCTGAACCAGCCCCAGCATTTT.

The V gene is TRBV5-1, the J gene TRBJ1-1; D perhaps matches TRBD1 (5 bases). Germline V gene sequence: CDR1 SGHRS, CDR2 YFSETQ. This CDR3 has 14 residues. The ends were cut back, 4 bases at V and 2 bases at J, with 12 bases in the middle. CDR3 sequence (DNA): TGCGCCAGCAGCCCGACCGACAGAAACACTGAAGCTTTCTTT. Protein: CASSPTDRNTEAFF.

A few counts support this clone. The genes are TRBV3-1 (or the pseudogene TRBV3-2) and TRBJ2-7; 8 bases are shared with TRBD2. The CDR3 has 13 residues. J gave up 0 bases and V 5 bases, and 0 bases lay outside the gene matches. Per the germline V gene, CDR1 is LGHDT and CDR2 is YNNKEL (reference sequence). The CDR3 sequence is CASSSGSSYEQYF. In nucleotides, the CDR3 is TGTGCCAGCAGCAGCGGGAGCTCCTACGAGCAGTACTTC.

V and J are TRBV7-2 and TRBJ1-2, with D tentatively TRBD1 (5 bases). Germline CDR1 is SGHTA and CDR2 is FQGNSA. This CDR3 region has 16 residues. V was cut by 5 bases and J by 0 bases, with 16 bases left in between. Written as DNA, the CDR3 is TGTGCCAGCAGCCATTGGACAAAAACCCCTAACTATGGCTACACCTTC. Translating it yields CASSHWTKTPNYGYTF.

This sequence joins TRBV28 and TRBJ1-2; TRBD1 matches 7 bases. V gave up 4 bases and J gave up 6 bases; unmatched junction bases: 2. Looked up from germline, CDR1 is MDHEN and CDR2 is SYDVKM. The CDR3 loop spans 12 amino acids. The CDR3 DNA is TGTGCCAGCAGTTCCACAGGGGATGGCTACACCTTC. Translation gives CASSSTGDGYTF.

CDR3 bases: TGTGCCAGCAGCTTCCAGGGGCGAAGCACTGAAGCTTTCTTT. Translated, it gives CASSFQGRSTEAFF. The chain uses TRBV7-2 and TRBJ1-1, with D possibly matching TRBD1 (6 bases). Trimming took 3 bases from V and 4 from J, leaving 12 bases between them. The germline gives CDR1 SGHTA, CDR2 FQGNSA. The CDR3 loop spans 14 amino acids.

The rearrangement links TRBV5-5 to TRBJ2-7, with 11 bases identical to TRBD2. CDR1 and CDR2 from the germline V gene are SGHKS and YYEKEE (reference sequence). The CDR3 totals 16 residues. After removal of 0 bases from V and 3 bases from J, the junction contained 5 bases not matched to a gene. The chain's CDR3 is CASSLALAGGVYEQYF. CDR3 coding DNA: TGTGCCAGCAGCTTGGCGCTAGCGGGAGGAGTCTACGAGCAGTACTTC.

The chain links TRBV11-2 to TRBJ1-2, with D maybe TRBD1 (6 bases). Germline lookup yields CDR1 SGHAT and CDR2 FQNNGV. The CDR3 length is 17 residues. V was cut by 10 bases and J by 8 bases, with 32 bases left in between. The CDR3 DNA sequence: TGTGCCACCAATCCAGGGCTGCGGGGGCGGAGGGCTATCGGCTACACCTTC. It codes for CATNPGLRGRRAIGYTF.

The table lists this clone with a few counts. The J gene is TRBJ2-7, the V gene TRBV7-8; 8 bases are a match to TRBD2. The V segment lost 1 base and the J segment 3 bases; nucleotides outside the gene matches: 5. There are 15 residues in the CDR3. The V gene's germline CDR1 is SGHVS and CDR2 FQNEAQ. The CDR3 sequence is CASSLGSSGSYEQYF. The CDR3 coding sequence is TGTGCCAGCAGCTTAGGGTCCAGCGGGAGCTACGAGCAGTACTTC.

The J gene is TRBJ1-1, the V gene TRBV18, with D hard to call. The CDR3 is made up of 11 amino acids. The germline gives CDR1 KGHSH, CDR2 LQKENI. Trimming took 6 bases from V and 4 from J, leaving 6 bases between them. CDR3 in amino acids: CASSPSTEAFF. The CDR3 DNA sequence: TGTGCCAGCTCCCCGAGCACTGAAGCTTTCTTT.

The V call is TRBV27, the J call TRBJ1-1; no definite D call. V lost 7 bases and J lost 1, with 10 bases in between. CDR3 length: 13 residues. In germline, CDR1 is MNHEY, CDR2 SMNVEV (reference sequence). The DNA for the CDR3 is TGTGCCAGCAAAACGGGTGCGAACACTGAAGCTTTCTTT. Its translation: CASKTGANTEAFF.

This clone has only one observation. The CDR3 region has the DNA TGTGCCAGTAGAGATACAGGGTATAGCTCCTACAATGAGCAGTTCTTC. Amino acids: CASRDTGYSSYNEQFF. V and J are TRBV19 and TRBJ2-1; D may be TRBD1 (6 bases). Germline V gene lookup returns CDR1 LNHDA and CDR2 SQIVND (reference sequence). The V and J ends lost 6 bases and 0 bases respectively, with 15 bases between them. There are 16 residues in the CDR3.

The gene calls are TRBV7-2 and TRBJ1-2; 9 bases match TRBD1. Germline CDR1 reads SGHTA; CDR2 reads FQGNSA. CDR3 size: 16 residues. The V gene end was trimmed by 2 bases and the J gene end by 7 bases; junction bases not matched to a gene: 11. CDR3 region: CASSLRRGTGSSGYTF. CDR3 in DNA: TGTGCCAGCAGCTTAAGGAGGGGGACAGGGAGTAGTGGCTACACCTTC.

This sequence joins TRBV3-1 (or the pseudogene TRBV3-2) and TRBJ1-1; D is perhaps TRBD1 (6 bases). Germline assignment: CDR1 LGHDT and CDR2 YNNKEL (reference sequence). The germline V and J ends were trimmed by 5 bases and 7 bases, with 11 bases remaining between them. This CDR3 contains 12 residues. CDR3 DNA sequence: TGTGCCAGCAGCTCACAGGGTCTTGAAGCTTTCTTT. Its protein product is CASSSQGLEAFF.

This chain joins TRBV7-2 and TRBJ2-2; D is perhaps TRBD2 (6 bases). This CDR3 spans 13 amino acids. The V end lost 8 bases, the J end lost 1 base, and 8 bases lay between the germline ends. Germline V lookup: CDR1 SGHTA, CDR2 FQGNSA. CDR3 amino acids: CASLRGNTGELFF. CDR3 nucleotide sequence: TGTGCCAGCTTGCGGGGGAACACCGGGGAGCTGTTTTTT. Filled out from reference TRBV7-2 and TRBJ2-2, the complete variable domain reads GAGVSQSPSNKVTEKGKDVELRCDPISGHTALYWYRQSLGQGLEFLIYFQGNSAPDKSGLPSDRFSAERTGGSVSTLTIQRTQQEDSAVYLCASLRGNTGELFFGEGSRLTVL.